Listed here are 4 T cell receptor beta chains from one sample, sequenced in a study of cytomegalovirus exposure and HLA in healthy donors. Assay used: immunoSEQ multiplex PCR; TCRdb lists only in-frame clones, some missing. The sample yields about 120,000 clones, roughly 84% seen once. Sequencing used PBMCs. These receptors were obtained from a woman in her twenties or thirties in good health and CMV-seronegative.

The V and J genes are TRBV25-1 and TRBJ2-7, with 9 positions matching TRBD2. The V and J ends lost 3 bases and 5 bases, in that order; junction bases with no gene match: 8. CDR1 MGHDK and CDR2 SYGVNS come from the germline V gene. The CDR3 extends over 15 amino acids. In DNA, the CDR3 is TGTGCCAGCAGTGAGGCCCTAGCGGGGAGGCACGAGCAGTACTTC. It is translated as CASSEALAGRHEQYF.

This chain uses TRBV15 with TRBJ1-4; D is unclear. Germline assignment: CDR1 LNHNV and CDR2 YYDKDF (reference sequence). Between the trimmed V and J ends, which lost 0 bases and 8 bases, there was a span of 13 bases. This CDR3 region has 15 residues. In nucleotides, the CDR3 is TGTGCCACCAGCAGAGATGTTCGCAGGTTGGAAAAACTGTTTTTT. As protein: CATSRDVRRLEKLFF.

The chain uses TRBV7-9 and TRBJ2-7, with D perhaps matching TRBD2 (6 bases). The CDR3 loop spans 16 amino acids. In germline, CDR1 is SEHNR, CDR2 FQNEAQ (reference sequence). V was clipped by 7 bases and J by 3 bases, with 22 bases between them. This CDR3 is CASNQGPASDLYEQYF. CDR3 coding DNA: TGTGCCAGCAACCAAGGCCCTGCTAGCGACCTCTACGAGCAGTACTTC.

The CDR3 region is CSVDSGNNYGYTF. The DNA of the CDR3 is TGCAGCGTTGATAGCGGCAATAACTATGGCTACACCTTC. The chain links TRBV29-1 to TRBJ1-2; no clear D gene. This CDR3 contains 13 residues. Per the germline V gene, CDR1 is SQVTM and CDR2 is ANQGSEA. Trimming took 3 bases from V and 1 from J, leaving 9 bases between them.